This T cell receptor (beta chain) came from a study of blood T cell repertoires in COVID-19. Looking at the study overall: Acute and convalescent COVID-19 specimens originated in the United States, Italy and Spain. Nucleic acid was either cDNA or gDNA, and it came from T cells, B-cell-depleted T cells, or PBMCs.

Study processing details: Reference gene primer amplification gave estimated nucleated cell counts. Clones were sequenced by immunoSEQ multiplex PCR, and TCRdb holds only the in-frame ones, with some missing. For V, J and clone size, that table is used; D and trimming come from the DNA. The table lists about 130,000 clones, around 89% of them singletons. Germline V gene data show CDR1 as SGHAT and CDR2 as FQNNGV. This CDR3 comprises 15 residues. The V end was cut by 5 bases, the J end by 0 bases, with 14 bases between. The receptor's source is a man aged 60 to 75 with active or convalescent COVID-19. The sample taken for sequencing was peripheral blood. The chain links TRBV11-2 to TRBJ2-7; possibly TRBD2 for D (5 bases). The CDR3 spells CASSPPGSASYEQYF. The CDR3 DNA is TGTGCCAGCAGCCCCCCAGGTAGCGCCTCCTACGAGCAGTACTTC.